The next 22 T cell receptor beta chains were all read from a single sample in a study of T cell responses to AZD1222 COVID-19 vaccine. Method: immunoSEQ multiplex PCR; TCRdb's copy keeps in-frame clones and lacks some. The data hold around 100,000 clones, with about nine tenths observed a single time. The starting material was peripheral blood, obtained on day 0 of AZD1222 vaccination. The receptors were sampled from an adult in good health.

This clone was recorded once. This rearrangement joins TRBV2 to TRBJ1-1; D remains unclear. Germline-derived CDR1 and CDR2 are SNHLY and FYNNEI. The CDR3 is 12 amino acids. V lost 6 bases to trimming and J lost 7 bases, with 12 bases between them. CDR3 nucleotides: TGTGCCAGCAGCTACGACGGGAGTGAAGCTTTCTTT. Protein: CASSYDGSEAFF. The complete variable domain, with remaining parts taken from reference TRBV2 and TRBJ1-1, reads EPEVTQTPSHQVTQMGQEVILRCVPISNHLYFYWYRQILGQKVEFLVSFYNNEISEKSEIFDDQFSVERPDGSNFTLKIRSTKLEDSAMYFCASSYDGSEAFFGQGTRLTVV.

This clone occurred once. The rearrangement links TRBV4-1 to TRBJ1-3; the D is unclear. Trimming took off 1 base at V and 0 bases at J, with 10 bases between the two ends. The CDR3 extends over 16 amino acids. Germline V CDR1 and CDR2: MGHRA, YSYEKL. The CDR3 region has the DNA TGCGCCAGCAGCCAAGTACCCGGATCCTCTGGAAACACCATATATTTT. Encoded protein: CASSQVPGSSGNTIYF.

This clone occurred a few times. V is TRBV11-2 and J is TRBJ2-5; 8 bases agree with TRBD2. The germline V gene has CDR1 SGHAT and CDR2 FQNNGV. The V and J ends lost 5 bases and 2 bases, in that order; junction bases with no gene match: 7. CDR3 length equals 15 residues. This CDR3 is CASSLNSGKQETQYF. The CDR3 nucleotides read TGTGCCAGCAGCCTTAATAGCGGGAAACAAGAGACCCAGTACTTC.

This clone was picked up one time. This chain connects TRBV7-3 to TRBJ2-1, with 11 bases that match TRBD2. CDR1 is SGHTA and CDR2 is FQGTGA in the germline V gene. This CDR3 region has 16 residues. The V segment lost 5 bases and the J segment 7 bases; nucleotides outside the gene matches: 10. The CDR3 is CASSPGLAGAVNEQFF. The CDR3 DNA follows: TGTGCCAGCAGCCCCGGACTAGCGGGTGCAGTTAATGAGCAGTTCTTC.

The chain links TRBV13 to TRBJ2-7; tentatively, D is TRBD1 or TRBD2 (6 bases each). This CDR3 spans 13 amino acids. Germline V gene lookup returns CDR1 PRHDT and CDR2 FYEKMQ (reference sequence). The V and J ends lost 0 bases and 6 bases respectively, with 9 bases between them. This CDR3 is CASSLGGGGEQYF. CDR3 bases: TGTGCCAGCAGCTTAGGGGGGGGCGGCGAGCAGTACTTC. The full variable domain, its missing parts supplied by reference TRBV13 and TRBJ2-7, is AAGVIQSPRHLIKEKRETATLKCYPIPRHDTVYWYQQGPGQDPQFLISFYEKMQSDKGSIPDRFSAQQFSDYHSELNMSSLELGDSALYFCASSLGGGGEQYFGPGTRLTVT.

The V gene is TRBV5-1, the J gene TRBJ1-3, with D possibly being TRBD1 (5 bases). The V gene lost 5 bases and the J gene lost 0 bases, with 15 bases spanning the gap. The CDR3 extends over 16 amino acids. Germline V gives CDR1 SGHRS, CDR2 YFSETQ. CDR3: CASRPDRLSSGNTIYF. The CDR3 nucleotides are TGCGCCAGCAGACCAGACAGACTCAGCTCTGGAAACACCATATATTTT.

The rearrangement joins TRBV2 to TRBJ2-7; 9 bases fit TRBD2. The V segment lost 3 bases and the J segment 6 bases; nucleotides outside the gene matches: 3. The germline CDR1 and CDR2 sequences are SNHLY and FYNNEI. The CDR3 is 13 amino acids. In DNA form, the CDR3 reads TGTGCCAGCAGTGACGGGACTAGCACCGAGCAGTACTTC. It specifies CASSDGTSTEQYF.

The CDR3 protein is CASSQGNSPLHF. CDR3 DNA sequence: TGTGCCAGCAGTCAAGGGAATTCACCCCTCCACTTT. J is TRBJ1-6 and V is TRBV12-3 or TRBV12-4, with D hard to call. Trimming removed 5 bases from V and 7 bases from J, with 6 bases in between. This CDR3 contains 12 residues.

This sequence joins TRBV7-3 and TRBJ2-3; 13 bases agree with TRBD2. Germline CDR1 is SGHTA and CDR2 is FQGTGA. J was trimmed by 6 bases and V by 5 bases; bases with no gene match: 11. The CDR3 is made up of 17 amino acids. The DNA for the CDR3 is TGTGCCAGCAGCCACGGACTAGCGGGAGCTTTTTTGGATACGCAGTATTTT. It encodes CASSHGLAGAFLDTQYF.

Turning to this clone: Its ends do not fully match the called genes, so a read error is possible. J is TRBJ2-7 and V is TRBV27; D remains ambiguous. CDR3 length: 11 amino acids. Germline values: CDR1 MNHEY, CDR2 SMNVEV (reference sequence). The CDR3 is CSSQNSYEQYF. The DNA of the CDR3 is TGCTCCAGCCAAAATTCCTACGAGCAGTACTTC.

The chain uses TRBV19 and TRBJ1-1; no definite D call. Germline CDR1 LNHDA, CDR2 SQIVND (reference sequence). CDR3 length equals 13 residues. Trimming cost V 4 bases and J 5 bases, with 11 bases left between them. The CDR3 loop is CASSTLFGTEAFF. For the CDR3, the DNA is TGTGCCAGTAGTACCCTATTCGGGACTGAAGCTTTCTTT.

The rearrangement links TRBV6-6 to TRBJ2-5; D ambiguous. Germline V gene sequence: CDR1 MNHNY, CDR2 SVGAGI (reference sequence). The CDR3 is made up of 14 amino acids. The germline V and J ends were trimmed by 5 bases and 2 bases, with 12 bases remaining between them. The CDR3 nucleotides read TGTGCCAGCAGTCAGCTGAGCCGGCAAGAGACCCAGTACTTC. Translating it yields CASSQLSRQETQYF.

The chain carries TRBV6-2 or TRBV6-3 and TRBJ1-1, with 9 positions matching TRBD1. After removal of 4 bases from V and 3 bases from J, the junction contained 12 bases not matched to a gene. The CDR3 is 17 amino acids. Germline loops: CDR1 MNHEY, CDR2 SVGEGT. The CDR3 reads CASSSLTGGLGDTEAFF. The CDR3 DNA is TGTGCCAGCAGTTCCCTAACAGGGGGCCTGGGTGACACTGAAGCTTTCTTT.

The chain couples TRBV28 to TRBJ1-4, with 8 bases matching TRBD1. The length of the CDR3 is 15 residues. Germline V gene data show CDR1 as MDHEN and CDR2 as SYDVKM. V shed 10 bases, J shed 8 bases, and the junction held 15 bases outside the gene matches. The CDR3 DNA reads TGTGCCAACTTCGTCCCCAGGGGGCGTCGAGAAAAACTGTTTTTT. It is translated as CANFVPRGRREKLFF.

This clone was counted once. This sequence joins TRBV19 and TRBJ2-5, with 8 bases fitting TRBD2. J was trimmed by 3 bases and V by 3 bases; bases with no gene match: 6. Germline V gives CDR1 LNHDA, CDR2 SQIVND (reference sequence). The CDR3 is 15 amino acids. CDR3 DNA sequence: TGTGCCAGTAGTATGTCTTTCGGGAGGGAAGAGACCCAGTACTTC. This sequence encodes CASSMSFGREETQYF.

V usage is TRBV6-5 and J usage is TRBJ2-5; D possibly matches TRBD1 or TRBD2 (5 bases each). This CDR3 comprises 14 residues. The V gene lost 7 bases and the J gene lost 1 base, with 13 bases spanning the gap. The germline V gene encodes CDR1 MNHEY and CDR2 SVGAGI. The CDR3 DNA reads TGTGCCAGCAAAGTCTCTGGGGGCCAAGAGACCCAGTACTTC. This codes for CASKVSGGQETQYF.

The V and J genes are TRBV29-1 and TRBJ2-7; weak D call: TRBD1 (5 bases). Deletions cut 6 bases from V and 0 bases from J, with 12 bases between. The CDR3 covers 13 residues. Germline V CDR1 and CDR2: SQVTM, ANQGSEA. The CDR3 is CSVETRVSYEQYF. The CDR3 coding sequence is TGCAGCGTGGAGACCAGGGTCTCCTACGAGCAGTACTTC.

J is TRBJ2-3 and V is TRBV6-6, with D perhaps matching TRBD1 or TRBD2 (5 bases each). V was cut by 2 bases and J by 7 bases, with 13 bases left in between. Germline-derived CDR1 and CDR2 are MNHNY and SVGAGI (reference sequence). The CDR3 loop spans 14 amino acids. The CDR3 DNA reads TGTGCCAGCAGTTACGGGGGTAGCAGGAATACGCAGTATTTT. Translating it yields CASSYGGSRNTQYF.

The chain couples TRBV18 to TRBJ2-7, with 7 nucleotides matching TRBD1. The CDR3 runs to 17 residues. Germline trimming cut 4 bases from V and 6 bases from J; bases unmatched to any gene: 18. Germline V gene lookup returns CDR1 KGHSH and CDR2 LQKENI. The CDR3 DNA is TGTGCCAGCTCACAATTTAGCCGACAGGGCAATTCCCTCGAGCAGTACTTC. Residues: CASSQFSRQGNSLEQYF.

This chain links TRBV7-9 with TRBJ2-5; 10 bases are shared with TRBD2. The CDR3 has 16 residues. Germline trimming cut 1 base from V and 3 bases from J; bases unmatched to any gene: 5. The V gene's germline CDR1 is SEHNR and CDR2 FQNEAQ (reference sequence). The CDR3 protein is CASSLVDLAGEETQYF. The CDR3 bases are TGTGCCAGCAGCTTAGTTGATCTAGCGGGAGAAGAGACCCAGTACTTC.

The chain employs TRBV19 and TRBJ1-4; D may be TRBD1 (5 bases). V lost 5 bases and J 0 bases, leaving 10 bases between the germline ends. The CDR3 consists of 15 residues. Germline V CDR1 and CDR2: LNHDA, SQIVND (reference sequence). The CDR3 is CASSSPGTTNEKLFF. In nucleotides, the CDR3 is TGTGCCAGTAGTTCTCCAGGGACAACTAATGAAAAACTGTTTTTT.

The chain employs TRBV6-5 and TRBJ1-5; a weak D match, TRBD1 (5 bases). Germline loops: CDR1 MNHEY, CDR2 SVGAGI. There are 13 residues in the CDR3. Trimming pared 5 bases from V and 4 bases from J, leaving 9 bases between. This chain's CDR3 is CASSPGLNQPQHF. CDR3 DNA sequence: TGTGCCAGCAGTCCGGGGCTTAATCAGCCCCAGCATTTT.